Reported below is one TCR beta chain. The identical CDR3 is also encoded by other nucleotide sequences in the sample. Sequencing was performed with immunoSEQ multiplex PCR; in TCRdb, only in-frame clones are kept and a portion is missing. Of a few million clones listed, around 90% were seen once; the top ten hold 0.37%. This entry is derived from a study of shared clonotypes between healthy human individuals. Germline V gene sequence: CDR1 ENHRY, CDR2 SYGVKD. CDR3 length: 13 residues. Trimming removed 5 bases from V and 2 bases from J; junction bases left unmatched: 0. The sequencing sample was made of naive CD4+ T cells from PBMCs. Subset of the sample: CD45RA+ positively selected. The TCR originated in a man aged 18 to 30 in good health. Some clones in this sample may be carry-over from other donors' samples. The gene calls are TRBV10-3 and TRBJ2-7; 10 nucleotides line up with TRBD2. CDR3 sequence: CAISTSGAYEQYF. CDR3 DNA: TGTGCCATCAGTACTAGCGGGGCCTACGAGCAGTACTTC.